The 7 T cell receptor beta chains given below trace back to one sample, sequenced in a study of tumor-infiltrating lymphocytes in primary liver carcinoma. TCR beta cDNA was reverse-transcribed from around 0.55 ug of total RNA. The reaction used a constant-region primer and ProtoScript II reverse transcriptase. TCR beta libraries came from three nested multiplex PCR rounds using slightly modified ARM-PCR. Rounds one and two of PCR, each of roughly 10 cycles, were primed with TRBV1-TRBV30 forward primers and a C-beta reverse primer. TCRdb processed the multiplex PCR reads anew with MiXCR; each CDR3 protein has one entry. The table has over 75,000 distinct CDR3 sequences, 68% seen once; the top ten hold roughly 30%. It was from approximately 20-30 mg of unsorted bulk tissue that RNA and DNA were co-extracted. The sequencing input was tumor-adjacent normal liver tissue. The receptors were gathered from a man aged 40-50 years with primary liver carcinoma and hepatitis B virus infection.

This clonotype was seen many times. The chain couples TRBV10-3 to TRBJ1-1; D remains ambiguous. Trimming cost V 3 bases and J 5 bases, with 7 bases left between them. In germline, CDR1 is ENHRY, CDR2 SYGVKD. This CDR3 contains 12 residues. In DNA form, the CDR3 reads TGTGCCATCAGTGAACAGCGGACTGAAGCTTTCTTT. It translates to CAISEQRTEAFF.

As for this clonotype: The junction differs from germline at one of its ends, possibly a read error. The chain carries TRBV12-3 or TRBV12-4 and TRBJ2-7, with no clear D. This CDR3 has 13 amino acids. Here the CDR3 reads CVSSFGISYVQYF. DNA of the CDR3: TGTGTCAGCAGTTTCGGCATCTCCTACGTGCAGTACTTC.

Notes on this clonotype: A junction boundary mismatches the germline segment, possibly from a read error. V is TRBV7-9 and J is TRBJ2-7, with D possibly matching TRBD2 (5 bases). Germline V gene data show CDR1 as SEHNR and CDR2 as FQNEAQ (reference sequence). The length of the CDR3 is 14 residues. This CDR3 reads CASSLVSTNTAPFF. DNA of the CDR3: TGTGCCAGCAGCTTAGTTTCGACTAACACAGCCCCCTTTTTC.

This clonotype was counted only a few times. Since a much larger clone is just one base distant, this may be a read error. The chain is built from TRBV11-2 and TRBJ1-4; the D is unclear. Germline assignment: CDR1 SGHAT and CDR2 FQNNGV. V was cut by 1 base and J by 4 bases, with 7 bases left in between. The CDR3 has 14 amino acids. The CDR3 here is CASSLGSVNEKLFF. In nucleotides, the CDR3 is TGTGCCAGCAGCTTAGGTAGTGTTAATGAAAAACTGTTTTTT.

In its sample, this clonotype was seen a few times. A much larger clonotype is one base distant, so this may be a read error. The chain carries TRBV28 and TRBJ2-3; D possibly corresponds to TRBD2 (6 bases). The CDR3 is made up of 16 amino acids. Germline CDR1 MDHEN, CDR2 SYDVKM. Here the CDR3 reads CAGSFGGALGSDTQYF. CDR3 coding DNA: TGTGCCGGCAGTTTTGGAGGGGCGCTAGGTTCAGATACGCAGTATTTT.

This clonotype was seen repeatedly, ten times or more. The chain carries TRBV14 and TRBJ2-2, with a weak D call TRBD1 (6 bases). Trimming took off 5 bases at V and 4 bases at J, with 14 bases between the two ends. The germline CDR1 and CDR2 sequences are SGHDN and FVKESK. The CDR3 extends over 15 amino acids. CDR3: CASSEVQGTTGELFF. DNA of the CDR3: TGTGCCAGCAGCGAGGTACAGGGCACCACCGGGGAGCTGTTTTTT.

The chain couples TRBV27 to TRBJ1-6, with D maybe TRBD1 (5 bases). CDR3 size: 15 residues. The V gene's germline CDR1 is MNHEY and CDR2 SMNVEV (reference sequence). V was trimmed by 1 base and J by 7 bases, leaving 11 bases between them. The CDR3 coding sequence is TGTGCCAGCAGTTTATTCGTACAGGTGAATTCACCCCTCCACTTT. Protein product: CASSLFVQVNSPLHF.